The rows below give T cell receptor beta chains drawn from one sample of a study of T cell responses to AZD1222 COVID-19 vaccine. Libraries were prepared by immunoSEQ multiplex PCR; TCRdb keeps only in-frame clonotypes and omits some of them. The profile shows approximately 81,000 clones, 75% to 95% of them singletons. The starting material was peripheral blood, obtained on day 0 of MenACWY control vaccination. All receptors derive from an adult in good health. Both conserved end residues are part of each CDR3. The D gene is left open where the match is weak. The size field is filled for only some rows; it gives once, few, many or a size class.

j_call	d_call	v_call	clone_size	cdr3_length	cdr3_nt	cdr3_aa
TRBJ2-3	TRBD2	TRBV2	.	16	TGTGCCAGCAGCGATGGCAGGCTAGCGGGAGCAGATACGCAGTATTTT	CASSDGRLAGADTQYF
TRBJ2-1	TRBD2	TRBV24-1	.	13	TGTGCCACCAGTGACCCGCTAGCGGGAGGCCTGTTCTTC	CATSDPLAGGLFF
TRBJ1-2	TRBD1	TRBV5-1	.	15	TGCGCCAGCAGCCCCGGGGACAGACCGAACTATGGCTACACCTTC	CASSPGDRPNYGYTF
TRBJ1-1	.	TRBV11-1	.	14	TGTGCCAGCAGCTTATCTGGACTGAACACTGAAGCTTTCTTT	CASSLSGLNTEAFF
TRBJ2-7	.	TRBV5-5	.	16	TGTGCCAGCAGCTTGGACTATCCCGGGAGCTCCTACGAGCAGTACTTC	CASSLDYPGSSYEQYF
TRBJ1-2	TRBD1	TRBV10-3	.	14	TGTGCCATCAGGGGGTCGACAGGGAACTATGGCTACACCTTC	CAIRGSTGNYGYTF
TRBJ2-3	TRBD2	TRBV18	.	18	TGTGCCAGCTCACCCTTTCCCGGGACTAGCGGGAGGACAGATACGCAGTATTTT	CASSPFPGTSGRTDTQYF
TRBJ2-3	.	TRBV5-5	.	14	TGTGCCAGTACTCTAAGCGGACTCACAGATACGCAGTATTTT	CASTLSGLTDTQYF
TRBJ1-1	.	TRBV7-9	.	16	TGTGCCAGCAGCTTAGGGGTGGGGGGACGGAACACTGAAGCTTTCTTT	CASSLGVGGRNTEAFF
TRBJ1-1	.	TRBV7-8	.	15	TGTGCCAGCACCTTGGTCGGGACGGTGAACACTGAAGCTTTCTTT	CASTLVGTVNTEAFF
TRBJ2-7	TRBD2	TRBV7-2	.	14	TGTGCCAGCAGCTTCGGGGGAGGGAACTACGAGCAGTACTTC	CASSFGGGNYEQYF
TRBJ1-5	TRBD1	TRBV24-1	.	16	TGTGCCACCAGTGAGTCCGGGACAGGGAAAGGTCAGCCCCAGCATTTT	CATSESGTGKGQPQHF
TRBJ2-5	.	TRBV7-8	.	11	TGTGCCAGCAGCTCTGAAGAGACCCAGTACTTC	CASSSEETQYF
TRBJ1-5	TRBD1	TRBV30	.	14	TGTGCCTGGAGTCCAGGACAGGGGGGACAGCCCCAGCATTTT	CAWSPGQGGQPQHF
TRBJ2-2	TRBD1	TRBV19	.	13	TGTGCCACCCTTCGACAGGGCTCCGGGGAGCTGTTTTTT	CATLRQGSGELFF
TRBJ2-7	TRBD1	TRBV30	.	14	TGTGCCTGGAGTAACGGACAGGGCTGGAACGAGCAGTACTTC	CAWSNGQGWNEQYF
TRBJ1-6	.	TRBV28	medium-sized	14	TGTGCCAGCAGTGGGCCCGGCGTGGCTTCACCCCTCCACTTT	CASSGPGVASPLHF
TRBJ1-1	TRBD1	TRBV13	.	14	TGTGCCAGCAGCTCCTGGACAGGGGGCGGAAAAGCTTTCTTT	CASSSWTGGGKAFF
TRBJ2-7	.	TRBV27	.	13	TGTGCCAGCAGTTCCTGGCGGGGCGACGAGCAGTACTTC	CASSSWRGDEQYF
TRBJ1-5	.	TRBV30	.	14	TGTGCCTGGTGCCCCAACAACAGGGAACAGCCCCAGCATTTT	CAWCPNNREQPQHF
TRBJ2-7	TRBD1	TRBV2	.	13	TGTGCCAGCAATGGACAGGTTGGGTACGAGCAGTACTTC	CASNGQVGYEQYF
TRBJ1-1	TRBD1	TRBV5-6	.	15	TGTGCCAGCAGCGTGAACAGGGGGCGAGGCACTGAAGCTTTCTTT	CASSVNRGRGTEAFF
TRBJ2-5	TRBD2	TRBV6-5	once	15	TGTGCCAGCAGAGCCGGGACTAGCGGGCGAGAGACCCAGTACTTC	CASRAGTSGRETQYF
TRBJ1-2	.	TRBV12-3/TRBV12-4	.	13	TGTGCCAGCAGCACAGGGTATGGCTATGGCTACACCTTC	CASSTGYGYGYTF
TRBJ2-1	.	TRBV27	.	8	TGTGGGAGAGTTGAGCAGTTCTTC	CGRVEQFF
TRBJ2-5	.	TRBV7-9	.	15	TGTGCCAGCAGCTTAGGGGGGCTGGTCACAGAGACCCAGTACTTC	CASSLGGLVTETQYF
TRBJ1-6	TRBD1	TRBV3-1/TRBV3-2	few	16	TGTGCCAGCAGCCGACTCGTTGACAGGGGGCTTTCACCCCTCCACTTT	CASSRLVDRGLSPLHF